Listed below are T cell receptor beta chains from one sample, sequenced in a study of T cell repertoires in ileal Crohn's disease. Sequencing used immunoSEQ multiplex PCR; TCRdb keeps in-frame clones, though not all of them. Of under 5,000 clones in the sample, roughly 71% were seen once. Sample: ileal tissue. The receptors were gathered from an adult with Crohn's disease. Both conserved end residues are part of each CDR3. The D gene is left open where the match is weak. Where a row states a size, it is once, few, many or the class of an expanded clone; other rows omit it.

abundance: large; v_gene: TRBV19; d_gene: -; j_gene: TRBJ1-2; len: 15; CDR3nt: TGTGCCAGTAGTATAGGCCGGGGAACTAACTATGGCTACACCTTC; CDR3aa: CASSIGRGTNYGYTF
abundance: -; v_gene: TRBV2; d_gene: TRBD1; j_gene: TRBJ2-7; len: 16; CDR3nt: TGTGCCAGCAGGGACGCGGGGACAGGGAGGGCCTACGAGCAGTACTTC; CDR3aa: CASRDAGTGRAYEQYF
abundance: -; v_gene: TRBV5-1; d_gene: TRBD1; j_gene: TRBJ1-4; len: 17; CDR3nt: TGCGCCAGCAGACTGGGGTCATTTGGACAGGGCAGGGAAAAACTGTTTTTT; CDR3aa: CASRLGSFGQGREKLFF
abundance: -; v_gene: TRBV30; d_gene: -; j_gene: TRBJ1-2; len: 13; CDR3nt: TGTGCCTGGAGTATATCGCGCACCTATGGCTACACCTTC; CDR3aa: CAWSISRTYGYTF
abundance: -; v_gene: TRBV5-1; d_gene: TRBD2; j_gene: TRBJ2-3; len: 18; CDR3nt: TGCGCCAGCAGCCCTAGAGTGTACGGCGGGGGGCGGGGAGATACGCAGTATTTT; CDR3aa: CASSPRVYGGGRGDTQYF
abundance: -; v_gene: TRBV9; d_gene: TRBD1; j_gene: TRBJ1-1; len: 13; CDR3nt: TGTGCCAGCAGCGCCCTCCAACAGGGGGAAGCTTTCTTT; CDR3aa: CASSALQQGEAFF
abundance: -; v_gene: TRBV9; d_gene: -; j_gene: TRBJ1-4; len: 15; CDR3nt: TGTGCCAGCAGCGAGGGGGATGTATGGAATGAAAAACTGTTTTTT; CDR3aa: CASSEGDVWNEKLFF
abundance: -; v_gene: TRBV27; d_gene: TRBD1; j_gene: TRBJ2-7; len: 15; CDR3nt: TGTGCCAGCAGCCGGATAAGTGACAGGGCTTACGAGCAGTACTTC; CDR3aa: CASSRISDRAYEQYF
abundance: -; v_gene: TRBV28; d_gene: -; j_gene: TRBJ2-2; len: 14; CDR3nt: TGTGCCAGCAGTTTATCCCAGGCGACCGGGGAGCTGTTTTTT; CDR3aa: CASSLSQATGELFF
abundance: -; v_gene: TRBV2; d_gene: TRBD2; j_gene: TRBJ2-7; len: 12; CDR3nt: TGTGCCGGAGGGACTAGCGGCTACGAGCAGTACTTC; CDR3aa: CAGGTSGYEQYF
abundance: -; v_gene: TRBV29-1; d_gene: TRBD1; j_gene: TRBJ2-3; len: 13; CDR3nt: TGCAGCGTCCAACAGGGGGCTGGCCAGGCGCAGTATTTT; CDR3aa: CSVQQGAGQAQYF
abundance: -; v_gene: TRBV4-2; d_gene: TRBD2; j_gene: TRBJ2-1; len: 16; CDR3nt: TGTGCCAGCAGCCAAGCGGACCGAGGGACTAGAAATGAGCAGTTCTTC; CDR3aa: CASSQADRGTRNEQFF
abundance: -; v_gene: TRBV4-1; d_gene: TRBD1; j_gene: TRBJ2-6; len: 20; CDR3nt: TGCGCCAGCAGCCAAGATGGAGGTACAGGGGGCCGCTCTGGGGCCAACGTCCTGACTTTC; CDR3aa: CASSQDGGTGGRSGANVLTF
abundance: -; v_gene: TRBV2; d_gene: TRBD1; j_gene: TRBJ1-4; len: 14; CDR3nt: TGTGCCAGCAGTGATGACAGGGGTGCTGAAAAACTGTTTTTT; CDR3aa: CASSDDRGAEKLFF
abundance: -; v_gene: TRBV4-3; d_gene: -; j_gene: TRBJ2-5; len: 14; CDR3nt: TGCGCCAGCAGCCTCGGGACTGGAAAAGAGACCCAGTACTTC; CDR3aa: CASSLGTGKETQYF
abundance: -; v_gene: TRBV30; d_gene: TRBD2; j_gene: TRBJ2-3; len: 17; CDR3nt: TGTGCCTGGAGTGTAACCACCGGGACTAGCGGGGGGGATACGCAGTATTTT; CDR3aa: CAWSVTTGTSGGDTQYF
abundance: -; v_gene: TRBV15; d_gene: -; j_gene: TRBJ2-3; len: 13; CDR3nt: TGTGCCACCAGCAGAGAACAGACAGATACGCAGTATTTT; CDR3aa: CATSREQTDTQYF
abundance: -; v_gene: TRBV5-8; d_gene: TRBD2; j_gene: TRBJ2-5; len: 15; CDR3nt: TGTGCCAGCAGCTCGCGGGGGGACCCCCAAGAGACCCAGTACTTC; CDR3aa: CASSSRGDPQETQYF
abundance: -; v_gene: TRBV19; d_gene: TRBD1; j_gene: TRBJ2-1; len: 15; CDR3nt: TGTGCCAGTAGCTGGAGGGACAGGGGGATCAATGAGCAGTTCTTC; CDR3aa: CASSWRDRGINEQFF
abundance: -; v_gene: TRBV5-1; d_gene: -; j_gene: TRBJ2-7; len: 14; CDR3nt: TGCGCCAGCAGCTTGGGTGGGGGGTATTCCGAGCAGTACTTC; CDR3aa: CASSLGGGYSEQYF
abundance: -; v_gene: TRBV30; d_gene: TRBD2; j_gene: TRBJ2-7; len: 13; CDR3nt: TGTGCCTGGACACTAGCGGGGGGGCGCGAGCAGTACTTC; CDR3aa: CAWTLAGGREQYF
abundance: -; v_gene: TRBV5-1; d_gene: TRBD1; j_gene: TRBJ2-7; len: 16; CDR3nt: TGCGCCAGCAGCCCGCTGCCGGGACAGGGGGCGTACGAGCAGTACTTC; CDR3aa: CASSPLPGQGAYEQYF
abundance: -; v_gene: TRBV6-1; d_gene: TRBD1; j_gene: TRBJ2-3; len: 16; CDR3nt: TGTGCCAGCAGTGACGGACAGGGATGGGGAACAGATACGCAGTATTTT; CDR3aa: CASSDGQGWGTDTQYF
abundance: -; v_gene: TRBV4-1; d_gene: -; j_gene: TRBJ1-5; len: 14; CDR3nt: TGCGCCAGCAGCCAGTCGGGGAGCAATCAGCCCCAGCATTTT; CDR3aa: CASSQSGSNQPQHF
abundance: few; v_gene: TRBV18; d_gene: -; j_gene: TRBJ1-1; len: 17; CDR3nt: TGTGCCAGCTCACCCCGTAGAGACCAGGGAACGAACACTGAAGCTTTCTTT; CDR3aa: CASSPRRDQGTNTEAFF
abundance: -; v_gene: TRBV4-1; d_gene: TRBD2; j_gene: TRBJ2-7; len: 15; CDR3nt: TGCGCCAGCAGCCAAGAAGCGGGGGGGCTCGAAGAGCAGTACTTC; CDR3aa: CASSQEAGGLEEQYF
abundance: -; v_gene: TRBV5-5; d_gene: -; j_gene: TRBJ2-7; len: 15; CDR3nt: TGTGCCAGCAGCTTGGTATTGGACACGGACTACGAGCAGTACTTC; CDR3aa: CASSLVLDTDYEQYF
abundance: -; v_gene: TRBV6-5; d_gene: -; j_gene: TRBJ2-7; len: 11; CDR3nt: TGTGCCAGCAGTTACTCGGCCGAGCAGTACTTC; CDR3aa: CASSYSAEQYF
abundance: few; v_gene: TRBV7-9; d_gene: TRBD2; j_gene: TRBJ2-3; len: 17; CDR3nt: TGTGCCAGCAGCTTATTGTGGAGCGGGGGGCTCACAGATACGCAGTATTTT; CDR3aa: CASSLLWSGGLTDTQYF
abundance: -; v_gene: TRBV9; d_gene: TRBD2; j_gene: TRBJ2-1; len: 17; CDR3nt: TGTGCCAGCAGCGAGACTAGCGGGGAGGCCCAATACAATGAGCAGTTCTTC; CDR3aa: CASSETSGEAQYNEQFF
abundance: once; v_gene: TRBV27; d_gene: TRBD1; j_gene: TRBJ1-6; len: 16; CDR3nt: TGTGCCAGCACCCCCCTACAGGGGATTCGTAGTTCACCCCTCCACTTT; CDR3aa: CASTPLQGIRSSPLHF
abundance: -; v_gene: TRBV9; d_gene: -; j_gene: TRBJ2-2; len: 18; CDR3nt: TGTGCCAGCAGCCCGGTCTGGAGGGGAACTTGGCCCACCGGGGAGCTGTTTTTT; CDR3aa: CASSPVWRGTWPTGELFF
abundance: -; v_gene: TRBV4-1; d_gene: TRBD2; j_gene: TRBJ2-3; len: 16; CDR3nt: TGCGCCAGCAGCCAAGGGTTAGCGGGGGGGCGGGATACGCAGTATTTT; CDR3aa: CASSQGLAGGRDTQYF
abundance: -; v_gene: TRBV13; d_gene: TRBD1; j_gene: TRBJ1-5; len: 17; CDR3nt: TGTGCCAGCAGCAATACAGGGGGAGGTTGGGGCAATCAGCCCCAGCATTTT; CDR3aa: CASSNTGGGWGNQPQHF
abundance: -; v_gene: TRBV7-9; d_gene: -; j_gene: TRBJ2-1; len: 14; CDR3nt: TGTGCCAGCAGCCCCTCCGAAGCCCCCGGTGAGCAGTTCTTC; CDR3aa: CASSPSEAPGEQFF
abundance: -; v_gene: TRBV14; d_gene: TRBD1; j_gene: TRBJ1-5; len: 16; CDR3nt: TGTGCCAGCAGCCAAGATCAGGCAGGGGGCGATCAGCCCCAGCATTTT; CDR3aa: CASSQDQAGGDQPQHF
abundance: -; v_gene: TRBV4-2; d_gene: TRBD2; j_gene: TRBJ2-5; len: 16; CDR3nt: TGTGCCAGCAGCCAAGCTAGCGGGGGGGTTCAAGAGACCCAGTACTTC; CDR3aa: CASSQASGGVQETQYF
abundance: -; v_gene: TRBV29-1; d_gene: -; j_gene: TRBJ1-5; len: 12; CDR3nt: TGCAGCGTAAGTGGCCCGGGGCAGCCCCAGCATTTT; CDR3aa: CSVSGPGQPQHF
abundance: -; v_gene: TRBV5-6; d_gene: TRBD1; j_gene: TRBJ1-2; len: 14; CDR3nt: TGTGCCAGCAGCTTGCAACAGGGGAGTCGTGGCTACACCTTC; CDR3aa: CASSLQQGSRGYTF
abundance: -; v_gene: TRBV30; d_gene: TRBD1; j_gene: TRBJ2-1; len: 12; CDR3nt: TGTGCCTGGAGTACGACAGGGAATGAGCAGTTCTTC; CDR3aa: CAWSTTGNEQFF
abundance: -; v_gene: TRBV6-6; d_gene: TRBD1; j_gene: TRBJ2-7; len: 14; CDR3nt: TGTGCCAGCAGTAGTGGGACAGGGGGCTACGAGCAGTACTTC; CDR3aa: CASSSGTGGYEQYF
abundance: -; v_gene: TRBV7-9; d_gene: -; j_gene: TRBJ1-2; len: 14; CDR3nt: TGTGCCAGCAGCTCCCCCGGGGGATTCTATGGCTACACCTTC; CDR3aa: CASSSPGGFYGYTF
abundance: -; v_gene: TRBV7-8; d_gene: -; j_gene: TRBJ1-2; len: 13; CDR3nt: TGTGCCAGCAGCCAGGGTTTCTTCTATGGCTACACCTTC; CDR3aa: CASSQGFFYGYTF
abundance: -; v_gene: TRBV6-4; d_gene: TRBD1; j_gene: TRBJ2-7; len: 15; CDR3nt: TGTGCCAGCAGTGCCGGGACAGGTTCAGACTACGAGCAGTACTTC; CDR3aa: CASSAGTGSDYEQYF
abundance: few; v_gene: TRBV10-3; d_gene: -; j_gene: TRBJ2-5; len: 15; CDR3nt: TGTGCCATCAGTGAGTCCAACAGTGATCAAGAGACCCAGTACTTC; CDR3aa: CAISESNSDQETQYF
abundance: -; v_gene: TRBV15; d_gene: -; j_gene: TRBJ1-4; len: 14; CDR3nt: TGTGCCACCAGCAGAGATCCCACTGCCTATGAACTGTTTTTT; CDR3aa: CATSRDPTAYELFF
abundance: -; v_gene: TRBV27; d_gene: TRBD1; j_gene: TRBJ1-1; len: 15; CDR3nt: TGTGCCAGCAGTTTACGGACAGGGGTGAGCACTGAAGCTTTCTTT; CDR3aa: CASSLRTGVSTEAFF